The 24 T cell receptor beta chains below were found in one sample sequenced in a study of shared T cell receptors in the human thymus. Clones were read by immunoSEQ multiplex PCR, and TCRdb kept only the in-frame ones, dropping some. Of hundreds of thousands of clones in the sample, around 87% were seen once. The data were also submitted as part of a second study, on human thymus T cells.

The sequenced sample consisted of thymocytes. These receptors were obtained from a boy under three years old with a congenital heart defect.

This chain joins TRBV7-8 and TRBJ2-3; 13 nucleotides match TRBD2. CDR3 length: 19 residues. J gave up 5 bases and V 0 bases, and 11 bases lay outside the gene matches. Germline V gene data show CDR1 as SGHVS and CDR2 as FQNEAQ. CDR3 nucleotides: TGTGCCAGCAGCTTAGCCCCATACCGACTAGCGGGAGGTCAAGATACGCAGTATTTT. The encoded protein is CASSLAPYRLAGGQDTQYF.

The chain uses TRBV6-1 and TRBJ1-5; TRBD1 matches at 9 bases. Germline assignment: CDR1 MNHNS and CDR2 SASEGT. The CDR3 spans 15 residues. Trimming cost V 6 bases and J 6 bases; bases outside gene matches: 9. CDR3 amino acids: CASRGDRGRFQPQHF. The CDR3 nucleotides are TGTGCCAGCAGGGGCGACAGGGGGAGGTTTCAGCCCCAGCATTTT.

V is TRBV14 and J is TRBJ1-2; 7 bases align to TRBD1. After removal of 3 bases from V and 6 bases from J, the junction contained 4 bases not matched to a gene. Germline CDR1 is SGHDN and CDR2 is FVKESK. The CDR3 has 13 amino acids. CDR3: CASSHSQGDGYTF. Written as DNA, the CDR3 is TGTGCCAGCAGCCATTCTCAGGGGGATGGCTACACCTTC. Full variable domain (outside the CDR3, taken from reference TRBV14 and TRBJ1-2): EAGVTQFPSHSVIEKGQTVTLRCDPISGHDNLYWYRRVMGKEIKFLLHFVKESKQDESGMPNNRFLAERTGGTYSTLKVQPAELEDSGVYFCASSHSQGDGYTFGSGTRLTVV.

This clone has only one observation. The chain joins TRBV11-3 to TRBJ2-1; D gene uncertain. V lost 3 bases and J lost 1, with 10 bases in between. The CDR3 covers 15 residues. The germline gives CDR1 SGHNT, CDR2 YENEEA. The CDR3 region has the DNA TGTGCCAGCAGCTTTTGGAGTAGATCCTACAATGAGCAGTTCTTC. This gives the protein CASSFWSRSYNEQFF. Full variable domain (outside the CDR3, taken from reference TRBV11-3 and TRBJ2-1): EAGVVQSPRYKIIEKKQPVAFWCNPISGHNTLYWYLQNLGQGPELLIRYENEEAVDDSQLPKDRFSAERLKGVDSTLKIQPAELGDSAVYLCASSFWSRSYNEQFFGPGTRLTVL.

The V gene is TRBV14, the J gene TRBJ1-2; 9 bases line up with TRBD1. V shed 4 bases and J 8 bases; nucleotides not matched to a gene: 14. Germline-derived CDR1 and CDR2 are SGHDN and FVKESK. The CDR3 has 16 residues. DNA for the CDR3: TGTGCCAGCAGCCCCCCTCCGGGGACAGGGAGAGGAGGCTACACCTTC. This gives the protein CASSPPPGTGRGGYTF. Complete variable domain (other parts from reference TRBV14 and TRBJ1-2): EAGVTQFPSHSVIEKGQTVTLRCDPISGHDNLYWYRRVMGKEIKFLLHFVKESKQDESGMPNNRFLAERTGGTYSTLKVQPAELEDSGVYFCASSPPPGTGRGGYTFGSGTRLTVV.

This chain links TRBV6-4 with TRBJ2-3; a weak D match, TRBD1 (8 bases). The germline V gene has CDR1 MRHNA and CDR2 SNTAGT. V shed 5 bases and J shed 3 bases, with 27 bases lying between them. The CDR3 loop spans 19 amino acids. DNA of the CDR3: TGTGCCAGCAGTCCGGGGGGACAGGAGGGATTGAGGTGGACAGATACGCAGTATTTT. The encoded protein is CASSPGGQEGLRWTDTQYF.

V and J are TRBV6-5 and TRBJ1-1; D remains ambiguous. V lost 7 bases to trimming and J lost 6 bases, with 12 bases between them. Germline V gene sequence: CDR1 MNHEY, CDR2 SVGAGI. The CDR3 is 12 residues long. CDR3 sequence (DNA): TGTGCCAGCACCAATCGACTCTCTGAAGCTTTCTTT. This gives the protein CASTNRLSEAFF.

This chain links TRBV7-2 with TRBJ2-7; D is perhaps TRBD1 (5 bases). Germline CDR1 SGHTA, CDR2 FQGNSA. Deletions cut 4 bases from V and 1 base from J, with 14 bases between. The CDR3 extends over 15 amino acids. The CDR3, as DNA: TGTGCCAGCAGCTCAGGGATTAGGGGATCCTACGAGCAGTACTTC. Translated, it gives CASSSGIRGSYEQYF.

This chain uses TRBV7-2 with TRBJ2-7; D gene unclear. The CDR3 is 16 residues long. Deletions cut 4 bases from V and 4 bases from J, with 20 bases between. CDR1 and CDR2 from the germline V gene are SGHTA and FQGNSA. CDR3 bases: TGTGCCAGCAGCTCCCCGTCGGCACGTAACGGGTACGAGCAGTACTTC. Translation: CASSSPSARNGYEQYF.

This clone was observed once. The chain has TRBV27 and TRBJ2-7; 10 nucleotides agree with TRBD2. V lost 6 bases and J lost 5; bases outside the gene matches: 4. The germline V gene encodes CDR1 MNHEY and CDR2 SMNVEV (reference sequence). This CDR3 contains 13 residues. CDR3 region: CASSWTSGDEQYF. The CDR3, as DNA: TGTGCCAGCAGCTGGACTAGCGGAGACGAGCAGTACTTC.

V is TRBV19 and J is TRBJ1-5; no firm D call. The CDR3 length is 14 residues. From germline, CDR1 is LNHDA and CDR2 SQIVND (reference sequence). V was clipped by 3 bases and J by 4 bases, with 10 bases between them. CDR3 sequence reads: CASSIRVFNQPQHF. The CDR3 DNA is TGTGCCAGTAGTATCCGGGTCTTTAATCAGCCCCAGCATTTT.

V and J are TRBV15 and TRBJ2-4; the D gene is possibly TRBD1 (5 bases). V lost 0 bases, J lost 2 bases, and 8 bases lay in between. Germline CDR1 is LNHNV and CDR2 is YYDKDF (reference sequence). The CDR3 spans 15 residues. In DNA form, the CDR3 reads TGTGCCACCAGCAGAGAACAGGTTTCCAAAAACATTCAGTACTTC. This translates into CATSREQVSKNIQYF.

The chain uses TRBV28 and TRBJ1-1; D gene uncertain. Germline values: CDR1 MDHEN, CDR2 SYDVKM. V lost 6 bases and J lost 0, with 14 bases in between. The length of the CDR3 is 15 residues. Here the CDR3 reads CASRWMGNMNTEAFF. Here the CDR3 DNA reads TGTGCCAGCAGGTGGATGGGCAACATGAACACTGAAGCTTTCTTT.

The chain uses TRBV6-4 and TRBJ1-2; 7 nucleotides line up with TRBD1. V shed 4 bases and J 8 bases; nucleotides not matched to a gene: 10. Germline V lookup: CDR1 MRHNA, CDR2 SNTAGT. This CDR3 has 14 residues. The CDR3 nucleotides are TGTGCCAGCAGTGGATACAGGGGAGGTATCGGCTACACCTTC. Translating gives CASSGYRGGIGYTF.

The chain carries TRBV4-3 and TRBJ2-5, with D perhaps matching TRBD2 (6 bases). V dropped 5 bases and J dropped 5 bases, with 24 bases sitting between them. The CDR3 loop spans 17 amino acids. Germline assignment: CDR1 LGHNA and CDR2 YSLEER. CDR3 sequence (DNA): TGCGCCAGCAGCATTCGGGCACCGGCGGGGCGAGGGGAGACCCAGTACTTC. It yields the protein CASSIRAPAGRGETQYF.

Here the CDR3 DNA reads TGCGCCAGCAGCACAGAGCCGGGACTTCCGAACACTGAAGCTTTCTTT. Its translation: CASSTEPGLPNTEAFF. This sequence joins TRBV4-1 and TRBJ1-1; tentatively, D is TRBD1 (5 bases). Trimming cost V 5 bases and J 1 base, with 17 bases left between them. There are 16 residues in the CDR3. Germline CDR1 is MGHRA and CDR2 is YSYEKL.

The chain recombines TRBV15 with TRBJ2-7; 11 bases map to TRBD2. This CDR3 comprises 16 residues. With 3 bases clipped from V and 4 bases from J, the junction kept 8 bases outside the gene matches. Germline lookup yields CDR1 LNHNV and CDR2 YYDKDF (reference sequence). CDR3 protein: CATSSPLAGGLYEQYF. The CDR3 DNA reads TGTGCCACCAGCAGTCCCCTAGCGGGAGGCCTTTACGAGCAGTACTTC.

About this clone: Other DNA sequences within the sample encode an identical CDR3. The rearrangement uses TRBV5-1 and TRBJ1-5; 7 nucleotides line up with TRBD1. CDR1 and CDR2 from the germline V gene are SGHRS and YFSETQ. The V gene end was trimmed by 4 bases and the J gene end by 0 bases; junction bases not matched to a gene: 10. This CDR3 has 17 amino acids. The CDR3 bases are TGCGCCAGCAGCCTGGGAGACAGGGTAGATAGCAATCAGCCCCAGCATTTT. The encoded protein is CASSLGDRVDSNQPQHF. The entire variable domain, with the rest obtained from reference TRBV5-1 and TRBJ1-5, is as follows: KAGVTQTPRYLIKTRGQQVTLSCSPISGHRSVSWYQQTPGQGLQFLFEYFSETQRNKGNFPGRFSGRQFSNSRSEMNVSTLELGDSALYLCASSLGDRVDSNQPQHFGDGTRLSIL.

This sequence joins TRBV5-6 and TRBJ2-1; D perhaps matches TRBD2 (6 bases). CDR1 is SGHDT and CDR2 is YYEEEE in the germline V gene. The CDR3 totals 16 residues. V was trimmed by 1 base and J by 0 bases, leaving 11 bases between them. CDR3 in amino acids: CASSLRCGISYNEQFF. CDR3 DNA: TGTGCCAGCAGCTTGCGGTGCGGGATCTCCTACAATGAGCAGTTCTTC.

This clone appeared a few times. This chain uses TRBV4-2 with TRBJ2-1; 13 positions match TRBD2. V shed 2 bases and J 8 bases; nucleotides not matched to a gene: 12. This CDR3 spans 18 amino acids. Germline V gives CDR1 LGHNA, CDR2 YNFKEQ. CDR3 coding DNA: TGTGCCAGCAGCCAAATTAAACTAGCGGGAGGGCCGATCGATGAGCAGTTCTTC. Translated, it gives CASSQIKLAGGPIDEQFF.

A note on this clone: A junction end diverges from the germline sequence, so it may reflect a read error. V usage is TRBV19 and J usage is TRBJ2-7, with 12 bases lining up with TRBD2. Germline V gives CDR1 LNHDA, CDR2 SQIVND (reference sequence). CDR3 length equals 19 residues. The CDR3: CASSLDTGTSGPSSYEQYF. CDR3 in DNA: TGTGCCAGTAGTCTAGATACCGGGACTAGCGGGCCTAGCTCCTACGAGCAGTACTTC.

The count of this clone is one. V usage is TRBV4-3 and J usage is TRBJ2-5; 9 bases fit TRBD1. Germline assignment: CDR1 LGHNA and CDR2 YSLEER. The CDR3 has 19 residues. V was clipped by 0 bases and J by 2 bases; unmatched bases: 13. The CDR3 loop reads CASSQEGTGRIVGQETQYF. The CDR3 DNA follows: TGCGCCAGCAGCCAAGAAGGGACAGGGAGAATTGTGGGGCAAGAGACCCAGTACTTC.

The chain recombines TRBV7-9 with TRBJ2-5; weak D call: TRBD2 (5 bases). Germline loops: CDR1 SEHNR, CDR2 FQNEAQ (reference sequence). Trimming stripped 1 base from V and 3 bases from J, with 12 bases between. This CDR3 spans 15 amino acids. Written as DNA, the CDR3 is TGTGCCAGCAGCTTAGGTGTTAGCGCGAAAGAGACCCAGTACTTC. The encoded protein is CASSLGVSAKETQYF.

The genes are TRBV7-3 and TRBJ1-1; D might be TRBD1 (5 bases). This CDR3 has 15 residues. Germline V gene sequence: CDR1 SGHTA, CDR2 FQGTGA. Trimming removed 5 bases at V and 3 bases at J, with 16 bases between. CDR3 amino acids: CASSQAGKRDTEAFF. As DNA, the CDR3 is TGTGCCAGCAGCCAGGCAGGGAAGCGGGACACTGAAGCTTTCTTT. The full variable domain, its missing parts supplied by reference TRBV7-3 and TRBJ1-1, is GAGVSQTPSNKVTEKGKYVELRCDPISGHTALYWYRQSLGQGPEFLIYFQGTGAADDSGLPNDRFFAVRPEGSVSTLKIQRTERGDSAVYLCASSQAGKRDTEAFFGQGTRLTVV.